The 10 T cell receptor beta chains reported below all come from one sample, sequenced in a study of molecular identifiers for immune sequencing clone quantification. From the PCR reads, TCRdb called clonotypes with MiXCR, one entry per CDR3 protein. The data show 50,000 to 70,000 distinct CDR3 sequences, 15% to 20% seen once. The material sequenced was naive CD8+ T cells from blood, with Jurkat cell RNA spiked in. Subset indicated: FACS-sorted CD8+CD4-CCR7+CD45RA+ naive T cells. The receptors shown here come from a human donor in good health. Some libraries in this study had Jurkat cell RNA spiked in.

The chain couples TRBV20-1 to TRBJ1-6; tentative D call: TRBD1 (5 bases). Germline assignment: CDR1 DFQATT and CDR2 SNEGSKA (reference sequence). The CDR3 totals 19 residues. Trimming shortened V by 5 bases and J by 14 bases, and 37 bases separated the two germline ends. CDR3: CSAELSSRDRGFPAGSLHF. CDR3 DNA: TGCAGTGCTGAACTCTCGTCCCGGGACCGCGGGTTCCCTGCAGGATCCCTCCACTTT.

The sample holds many counts of this clonotype. The chain joins TRBV6-2 or TRBV6-3 to TRBJ1-1; D gene ambiguous. The CDR3 contains 19 residues. Looked up from germline, CDR1 is MNHEY and CDR2 is SVGEGT. The germline V and J ends were trimmed by 0 bases and 1 base, with 21 bases remaining between them. This CDR3 reads CASSYSSAYGRGRNTEAFF. The CDR3 bases are TGTGCCAGCAGTTACTCGTCGGCATATGGAAGAGGGCGGAACACTGAAGCTTTCTTT.

This clonotype was observed a few times. V is TRBV15 and J is TRBJ2-2; a possible D gene is TRBD2 (5 bases). CDR1 and CDR2 from the germline V gene are LNHNV and YYDKDF (reference sequence). V shed 1 base and J shed 5 bases, with 5 bases lying between them. The CDR3 runs to 13 residues. CDR3 nucleotide sequence: TGTGCCACCAGCAGAGGGGAGACCGGGGAGCTGTTTTTT. Encoded protein: CATSRGETGELFF.

This clonotype was detected ten times or more. V is TRBV4-1 and J is TRBJ1-6; possible D gene TRBD1, 6 bases. V lost 0 bases to trimming and J lost 7 bases, with 13 bases between them. The CDR3 is 16 residues long. Germline CDR1 reads MGHRA; CDR2 reads YSYEKL. The CDR3 DNA sequence: TGCGCCAGCAGCCAAGATGGTGCAGGGGACAATTCACCCCTCCACTTT. It encodes CASSQDGAGDNSPLHF.

This chain uses TRBV30 with TRBJ2-2; D is possibly TRBD2 (6 bases). The CDR3 is 13 amino acids. Between the trimmed V and J ends, which lost 0 bases and 6 bases, there was a span of 8 bases. Germline loops: CDR1 GTSNPN, CDR2 SVGIG (reference sequence). CDR3 coding DNA: TGTGCCTGGAGTGTTTGGGGGGCCGGGGAGCTGTTTTTT. Encoded protein: CAWSVWGAGELFF.

The chain uses TRBV20-1 and TRBJ2-1; D remains ambiguous. V lost 2 bases to trimming and J lost 0 bases, with 8 bases between them. The germline V gene encodes CDR1 DFQATT and CDR2 SNEGSKA (reference sequence). CDR3 length: 14 amino acids. CDR3 sequence: CSARRPDSYNEQFF. The CDR3 region has the DNA TGCAGTGCTAGAAGACCCGACTCCTACAATGAGCAGTTCTTC.

This clonotype was found many times. The rearrangement links TRBV3-1 to TRBJ1-6, with 8 bases identical to TRBD1. Unmatched junction bases numbered 8, after V lost 3 bases and J lost 7 bases. The CDR3 runs 16 residues. Looked up from germline, CDR1 is LGHDT and CDR2 is YNNKEL (reference sequence). The CDR3 DNA sequence: TGTGCCAGCAGCCACACCGGGACAGGTTCGAATTCACCCCTCCACTTT. Residues: CASSHTGTGSNSPLHF.

The count of this clonotype is one. CDR3 in DNA: TGTGCCAGCAGTGGTCTAGCGGGAGGGCCCGACAGTGAGCAGTTCTTC. This codes for CASSGLAGGPDSEQFF. The chain links TRBV27 to TRBJ2-1; TRBD2 matches at 12 bases. Germline CDR1 MNHEY, CDR2 SMNVEV (reference sequence). The CDR3 sequence is 16 residues long. The V segment lost 5 bases and the J segment 9 bases; nucleotides outside the gene matches: 11.

With regard to this clonotype: Given a much more abundant clone one base away, this may be a read error. This chain joins TRBV19 and TRBJ1-5; D may be TRBD1 (5 bases). The ends were cut back, 1 base at V and 9 bases at J, with 16 bases in the middle. The CDR3 sequence is 15 residues long. The germline V gene encodes CDR1 LNHDA and CDR2 SQIVND (reference sequence). In nucleotides, the CDR3 is TGTGCCAGTAGTATAGGTCTGACAGCCTGGGTGCCCCAGCATTTT. This gives the protein CASSIGLTAWVPQHF. Variable domain in full (rest from reference TRBV19 and TRBJ1-5): DGGITQSPKYLFRKEGQNVTLSCEQNLNHDAMYWYRQDPGQGLRLIYYSQIVNDFQKGDIAEGYSVSREKKESFPLTVTSAQKNPTAFYLCASSIGLTAWVPQHFGDGTRLSIL.

In the case of this clonotype: Germline is not matched at one junction end, which may reflect a read error. The J gene is TRBJ2-1, the V gene TRBV5-6; 9 nucleotides line up with TRBD2. This CDR3 spans 18 amino acids. The V gene's germline CDR1 is SGHDT and CDR2 YYEEEE. The CDR3 reads CANSLALAGGPTYSEQFF. Written as DNA, the CDR3 is TGTGCCAACAGCTTGGCACTAGCGGGCGGACCCACCTACAGTGAGCAGTTCTTC.